The source of this T cell receptor beta chain is a study of blood T cell repertoires in COVID-19. About the study: Researchers got acute and convalescent COVID-19 samples from the United States, Italy and Spain.

TCRdb keeps only in-frame clones here, not all; method: immunoSEQ multiplex PCR. The sample lists around 320,000 clones; around nine tenths were seen once. The receptor's source is a woman aged 25 to 39 with COVID-19, enrolled during active disease. Sequencing used peripheral blood.

The CDR3 region is CASSWAGGGYTF. In DNA, the CDR3 is TGTGCCAGCAGTTGGGCTGGGGGGGGCTACACCTTC. This chain connects TRBV6-5 to TRBJ1-2; tentatively, D is TRBD1 (5 bases). CDR1 and CDR2 from the germline V gene are MNHEY and SVGAGI. This CDR3 has 12 residues. V lost 4 bases and J lost 8, with 11 bases in between.